This T cell receptor (beta chain) derives from a study of memory CD4+ T cells and cytomegalovirus serostatus. This clone was seen more than once but under ten times. Clones were read by immunoSEQ multiplex PCR, and TCRdb kept only the in-frame ones, dropping some. The sample includes 60,000 to 75,000 clones, around 82% of them seen just once. The sort gate was single viable CD3+CD4+CD8-CD45RO+ cells for memory CD4+ T cells. This CDR3 has 15 residues. V shed 0 bases and J shed 5 bases, with 11 bases lying between them. Looked up from germline, CDR1 is LGHNA and CDR2 is YNFKEQ. This TCR was sampled from an adult in good health and CMV-seronegative. Some clones in this sample may be carry-over from other donors' samples. The rearrangement joins TRBV4-2 to TRBJ1-5, with D unresolved. Material: memory CD4+ T cells from blood. In DNA form, the CDR3 reads TGTGCCAGCAGCCAAGAAGTTTACGGAGATCAGCCCCAGCATTTT. As protein: CASSQEVYGDQPQHF.